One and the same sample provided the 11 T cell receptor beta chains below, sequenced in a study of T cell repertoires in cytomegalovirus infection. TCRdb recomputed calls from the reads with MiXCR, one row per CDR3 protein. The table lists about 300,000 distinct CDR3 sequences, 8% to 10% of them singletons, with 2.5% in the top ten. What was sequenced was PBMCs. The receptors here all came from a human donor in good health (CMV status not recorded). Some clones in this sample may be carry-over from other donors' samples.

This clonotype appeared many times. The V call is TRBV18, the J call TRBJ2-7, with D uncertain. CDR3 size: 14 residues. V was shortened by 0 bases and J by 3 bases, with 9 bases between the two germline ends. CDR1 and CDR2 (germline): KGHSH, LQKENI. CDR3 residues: CASSPPSRHYEQYV. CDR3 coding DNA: TGTGCCAGCTCACCACCGTCTCGGCACTACGAGCAGTACGTC.

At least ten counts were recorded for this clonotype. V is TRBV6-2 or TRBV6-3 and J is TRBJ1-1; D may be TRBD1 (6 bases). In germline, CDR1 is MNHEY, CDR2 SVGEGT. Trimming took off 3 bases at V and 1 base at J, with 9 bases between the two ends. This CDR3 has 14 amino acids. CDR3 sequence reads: CASSYQDRNTEAFF. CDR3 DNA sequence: TGTGCCAGCAGTTATCAGGACAGGAACACTGAAGCTTTCTTT.

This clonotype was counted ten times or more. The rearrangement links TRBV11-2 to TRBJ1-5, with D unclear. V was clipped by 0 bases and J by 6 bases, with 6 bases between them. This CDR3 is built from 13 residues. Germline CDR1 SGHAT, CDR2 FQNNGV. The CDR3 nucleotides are TGTGCCAGCAGCTTAGATCCCGGTCAGCCCCAGCATTTT. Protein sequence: CASSLDPGQPQHF. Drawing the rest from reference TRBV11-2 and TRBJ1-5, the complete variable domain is EAGVAQSPRYKIIEKRQSVAFWCNPISGHATLYWYQQILGQGPKLLIQFQNNGVVDDSQLPKDRFSAERLKGVDSTLKIQPAKLEDSAVYLCASSLDPGQPQHFGDGTRLSIL.

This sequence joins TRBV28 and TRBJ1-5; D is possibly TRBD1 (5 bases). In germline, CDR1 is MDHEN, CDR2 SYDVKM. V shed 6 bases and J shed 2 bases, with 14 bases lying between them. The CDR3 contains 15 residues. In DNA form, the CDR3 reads TGTGCCAGCAGACGCCGCGGGGGAGGCAATCAGCCCCAGCATTTT. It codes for CASRRRGGGNQPQHF.

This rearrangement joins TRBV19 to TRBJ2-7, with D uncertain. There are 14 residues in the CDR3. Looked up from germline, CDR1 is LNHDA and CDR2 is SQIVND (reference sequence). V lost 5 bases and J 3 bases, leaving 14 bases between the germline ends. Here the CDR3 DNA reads TGTGCCAGTAGTCCAAAGGTCCACGGCTACGAGCAGTACTTC. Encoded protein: CASSPKVHGYEQYF.

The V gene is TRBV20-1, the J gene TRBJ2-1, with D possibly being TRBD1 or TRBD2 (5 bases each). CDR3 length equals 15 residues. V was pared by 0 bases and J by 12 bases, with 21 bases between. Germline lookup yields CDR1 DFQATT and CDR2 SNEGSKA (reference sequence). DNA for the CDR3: TGCAGTGCTAGAGATATCACGGGGCCCTCCCAGGGGCAGTTCTTC. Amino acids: CSARDITGPSQGQFF.

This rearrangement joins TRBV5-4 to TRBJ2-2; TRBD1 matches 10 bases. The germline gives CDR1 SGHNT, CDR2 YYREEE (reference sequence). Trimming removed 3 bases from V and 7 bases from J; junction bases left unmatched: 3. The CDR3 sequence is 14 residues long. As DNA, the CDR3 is TGTGCCAGCAGCTCAGGGACAGGGGTCGGGGAGCTGTTTTTT. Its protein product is CASSSGTGVGELFF.

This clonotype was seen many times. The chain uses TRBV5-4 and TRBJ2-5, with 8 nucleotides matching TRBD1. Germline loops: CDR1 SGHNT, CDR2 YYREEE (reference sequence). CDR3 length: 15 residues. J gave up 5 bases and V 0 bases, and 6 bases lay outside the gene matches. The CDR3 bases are TGTGCCAGCAGCTTGGAGACAGGGGCTGGTGAGACCCAGTACTTC. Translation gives CASSLETGAGETQYF.

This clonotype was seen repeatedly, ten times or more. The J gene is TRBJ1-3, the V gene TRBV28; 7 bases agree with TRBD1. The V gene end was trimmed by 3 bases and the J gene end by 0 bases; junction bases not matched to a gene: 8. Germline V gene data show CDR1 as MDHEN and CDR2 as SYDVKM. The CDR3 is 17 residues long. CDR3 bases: TGTGCCAGCAGTTTTCCGACAGGGCTACTCTCTGGAAACACCATATATTTT. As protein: CASSFPTGLLSGNTIYF.

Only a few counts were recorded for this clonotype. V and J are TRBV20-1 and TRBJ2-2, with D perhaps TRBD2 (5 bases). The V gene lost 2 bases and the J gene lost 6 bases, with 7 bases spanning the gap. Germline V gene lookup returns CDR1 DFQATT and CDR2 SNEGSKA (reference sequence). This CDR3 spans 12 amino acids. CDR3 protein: CSARPRAGELFF. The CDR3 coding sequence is TGCAGTGCTAGACCGAGGGCCGGGGAGCTGTTTTTT.

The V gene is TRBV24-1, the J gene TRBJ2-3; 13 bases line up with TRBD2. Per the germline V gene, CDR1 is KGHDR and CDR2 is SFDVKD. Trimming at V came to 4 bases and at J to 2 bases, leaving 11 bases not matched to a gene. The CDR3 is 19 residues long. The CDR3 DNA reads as TGTGCCACCAGTGACCCCGGACTAGCGGGGGACTTCTACACAGATACGCAGTATTTT. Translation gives CATSDPGLAGDFYTDTQYF.